Listed below are T cell receptor beta chains from one sample, sequenced in a study of shared clonotypes between healthy human individuals. Assay used: immunoSEQ multiplex PCR; TCRdb lists only in-frame clones, some missing. The sample lists approximately 640,000 clones; 55% to 75% were seen once. Sequences were obtained from memory CD4+ T cells sorted from blood. Receptors originate from a young woman in good health. Each CDR3 is given with its conserved first and last residue. The D gene is left open where the match is weak. Part of the rows lack a size; the others show once, few, many or a class for expanded clones.

j_call | v_call | clone_size | d_call | cdr3_aa | cdr3_nt
TRBJ1-1 | TRBV10-3 | . | . | CAISGSLGTEAFF | TGTGCCATCAGTGGGTCGTTAGGGACTGAAGCTTTCTTT
TRBJ1-4 | TRBV6-5 | . | . | CASSYSAQGREKLFF | TGTGCCAGCAGTTACTCCGCTCAGGGGCGGGAAAAACTGTTTTTT
TRBJ1-1 | TRBV18 | . | . | CASSQTGSPEAFF | TGTGCCAGCTCACAAACAGGGTCCCCTGAAGCTTTCTTT
TRBJ1-1 | TRBV5-1 | many | . | CASSLVTANTEAFF | TGCGCCAGCAGCTTGGTGACAGCCAACACTGAAGCTTTCTTT
TRBJ1-5 | TRBV15 | . | TRBD1 | CATSRGAAPGQDSRPQHF | TGTGCCACCAGCAGAGGCGCTGCACCGGGACAGGACTCAAGGCCCCAGCATTTT
TRBJ2-3 | TRBV5-1 | few | . | CASSTGDRTDTQYF | TGCGCCAGCAGCACGGGGGACAGAACAGATACGCAGTATTTT
TRBJ2-4 | TRBV28 | . | . | CASSGRGRGKNIQYF | TGTGCCAGCAGCGGACGGGGGCGGGGCAAAAACATTCAGTACTTC
TRBJ1-5 | TRBV19 | . | TRBD1 | CASCRGHNSNQPQHF | TGTGCCAGTTGCAGGGGGCATAATAGCAATCAGCCCCAGCATTTT
TRBJ2-7 | TRBV11-2 | . | . | CASSPRWQGGTYEQYF | TGTGCCAGCAGCCCCCGGTGGCAGGGTGGGACCTACGAGCAGTACTTC
TRBJ2-3 | TRBV15 | few | . | CATSRDVDYQGTDTQYF | TGTGCCACCAGCAGAGATGTAGACTACCAAGGCACAGATACGCAGTATTTT
TRBJ1-1 | TRBV30 | . | TRBD1 | CAWSLWTGQRLNTEAFF | TGTGCCTGGAGTTTATGGACAGGCCAAAGATTGAACACTGAAGCTTTCTTT
TRBJ1-1 | TRBV28 | once | . | CASSVGTLKNTEAFF | TGTGCCAGCAGTGTCGGGACGCTCAAAAATACTGAAGCTTTCTTT
TRBJ1-1 | TRBV19 | once | . | CASSKWNTEAFF | TGTGCCAGTAGTAAGTGGAACACTGAAGCTTTCTTT
TRBJ2-1 | TRBV4-1 | . | TRBD2 | CASSRGLAGVNEQFF | TGCGCCAGCAGCAGGGGACTAGCGGGAGTGAATGAGCAGTTCTTC
TRBJ2-7 | TRBV18 | . | TRBD2 | CASSPKAGGSYEQYF | TGTGCCAGCTCACCTAAAGCGGGAGGATCCTACGAGCAGTACTTC
TRBJ1-1 | TRBV5-1 | . | . | CASSLDSPGNTEAFF | TGCGCCAGCAGCTTGGACAGTCCGGGGAACACTGAAGCTTTCTTT
TRBJ2-7 | TRBV27 | . | . | CASSFSSGPYEQYF | TGTGCCAGCAGTTTTTCGAGCGGCCCCTACGAGCAGTACTTC
TRBJ2-2 | TRBV5-1 | few | . | CASSLAEAGPTGELFF | TGCGCCAGCAGCTTGGCCGAGGCAGGACCGACCGGGGAGCTGTTTTTT
TRBJ2-3 | TRBV10-1 | many | . | CASSEPGLGTDTQYF | TGCGCCAGCAGTGAGCCAGGGTTGGGCACAGATACGCAGTATTTT
TRBJ1-4 | TRBV12-2 | . | . | CASRLNSRSPGTNEKLFF | TGTGCAAGTCGCTTAAATTCTCGATCCCCGGGGACTAATGAAAAACTGTTTTTT
TRBJ2-6 | TRBV27 | once | . | CASSFHGSGANVLTF | TGTGCCAGCAGTTTTCACGGGTCTGGGGCCAACGTCCTGACTTTC
TRBJ1-5 | TRBV23-1 | many | . | CASNSGNQPQHF | TGCGCCAGCAATTCAGGGAATCAGCCCCAGCATTTT
TRBJ2-1 | TRBV25-1 | . | TRBD2 | CASSESGGGGHNEQFF | TGTGCCAGCAGTGAATCTGGGGGGGGTGGACACAATGAGCAGTTCTTC
TRBJ2-2 | TRBV5-1 | . | . | CASSLPSGTREKLFF | TGCGCCAGCAGCTTACCCTCCGGGACAAGGGAAAAGCTGTTTTTT
TRBJ1-5 | TRBV29-1 | . | . | CSVGARDQPQHF | TGCAGCGTTGGGGCCAGAGATCAGCCCCAGCATTTT
TRBJ1-4 | TRBV7-9 | . | TRBD1 | CASSRGRDEKLFF | TGTGCCAGTTCCAGGGGGAGGGATGAAAAACTGTTTTTT
TRBJ1-2 | TRBV6-1 | few | . | CASRDYTDGYTF | TGTGCCAGCAGGGACTACACGGATGGCTACACCTTC
TRBJ2-1 | TRBV10-1 | . | . | CASSGRDNEQFF | TGCGCCAGCAGTGGACGGGACAATGAGCAGTTCTTC
TRBJ1-3 | TRBV6-5 | once | TRBD1 | CASSPPTGTGNTIYF | TGTGCCAGCAGCCCCCCGACAGGGACTGGAAACACCATATATTTT
TRBJ2-7 | TRBV5-6 | many | TRBD1 | CASLAGRDRGLNEQYF | TGTGCCAGCCTAGCTGGGCGGGACAGGGGGCTGAACGAGCAGTACTTC
TRBJ2-1 | TRBV13 | once | TRBD1 | CASSLNRGRDWPYNEQFF | TGTGCCAGCAGCCTGAACAGGGGGCGAGACTGGCCCTACAATGAGCAGTTCTTC
TRBJ1-2 | TRBV11-2 | . | . | CASSLVETSGYTF | TGTGCCAGCAGCTTAGTTGAGACAAGTGGCTACACCTTC
TRBJ2-7 | TRBV6-5 | once | TRBD2 | CASSYDGRSYEQYF | TGTGCCAGCAGTTACGACGGGAGGTCCTACGAGCAGTACTTC
TRBJ1-4 | TRBV4-1 | . | TRBD1 | CASSQDPQGAEKLFF | TGCGCCAGCAGCCAAGATCCCCAGGGGGCTGAAAAACTGTTTTTT
TRBJ2-2 | TRBV9 | many | . | CASSASSVENTGELFF | TGTGCCAGCAGCGCCTCTAGCGTCGAGAACACCGGGGAGCTGTTTTTT
TRBJ2-3 | TRBV29-1 | few | . | CSARGGRTDTQYF | TGCAGCGCAAGGGGAGGCCGCACAGATACGCAGTATTTT
TRBJ2-3 | TRBV5-1 | . | . | CASSFSAVVTDTQYF | TGCGCCAGCAGCTTTAGCGCCGTGGTCACAGATACGCAGTATTTT
TRBJ2-4 | TRBV6-5 | . | . | CASASGVAKNIQYF | TGTGCCTCCGCATCGGGGGTAGCCAAAAACATTCAGTACTTC
TRBJ1-5 | TRBV28 | . | TRBD1 | CASSPPGTGASNQPQHF | TGTGCCAGCAGTCCCCCAGGGACAGGGGCAAGCAATCAGCCCCAGCATTTT
TRBJ2-7 | TRBV6-6 | . | TRBD2 | CASSGRTSGRSYEQYF | TGTGCCAGCAGTGGCCGGACTAGCGGGCGATCCTACGAGCAGTACTTC
TRBJ1-1 | TRBV28 | . | . | CASRGAGHHTEAFF | TGTGCCAGCAGGGGGGCGGGTCATCACACTGAAGCTTTCTTT
TRBJ2-6 | TRBV19 | . | . | CASSIAARTGANVLTF | TGTGCCAGTAGTATTGCCGCACGGACTGGGGCCAACGTCCTGACTTTC
TRBJ2-5 | TRBV16 | . | . | CASSQFLGRQETQYF | TGTGCCAGCAGCCAATTCCTGGGGAGGCAAGAGACCCAGTACTTC
TRBJ2-7 | TRBV28 | . | TRBD1 | CATTGTGGYEQYF | TGTGCCACCACCGGGACAGGTGGCTACGAGCAGTACTTC
TRBJ2-7 | TRBV28 | . | . | CASSTHPEQYF | TGTGCCAGCAGCACCCATCCAGAGCAGTACTTC
TRBJ1-1 | TRBV7-9 | . | TRBD1 | CASRRDRGAYTEAFF | TGTGCCAGCAGGCGAGACAGGGGAGCTTACACTGAAGCTTTCTTT
TRBJ1-2 | TRBV28 | . | . | CASSERGYYGYTF | TGTGCCAGCAGCGAGAGGGGTTACTATGGCTACACCTTC
TRBJ1-2 | TRBV2 | . | . | CASSVGGYNYGYTF | TGTGCCAGCAGTGTTGGGGGCTACAACTATGGCTACACCTTC
TRBJ1-2 | TRBV28 | . | TRBD1 | CASRGQGRHYGYTF | TGTGCCAGCAGGGGACAGGGGCGGCACTATGGCTACACCTTC
TRBJ2-3 | TRBV13 | . | . | CASSLQDTQYF | TGTGCCAGCAGCCTCCAAGATACGCAGTATTTT
TRBJ1-5 | TRBV10-3 | few | . | CAIRNGSSNQPQHF | TGTGCCATCAGGAACGGTTCTAGCAATCAGCCCCAGCATTTT
TRBJ1-1 | TRBV25-1 | . | . | CASRGQNTEAFF | TGTGCCAGCAGGGGCCAGAACACTGAAGCTTTCTTT
TRBJ2-7 | TRBV27 | . | . | CASSYKRSDEQYF | TGTGCCAGCAGTTATAAAAGGTCGGACGAGCAGTACTTC
TRBJ1-3 | TRBV27 | . | TRBD1 | CASSAGQVFSGNTIYF | TGTGCCAGCAGTGCCGGACAGGTCTTCTCTGGAAACACCATATATTTT
TRBJ2-3 | TRBV19 | . | . | CASSIDHSSGWRTDTQYF | TGTGCCAGTAGTATAGATCACTCGAGCGGGTGGAGGACAGATACGCAGTATTTT
TRBJ2-5 | TRBV5-4 | few | TRBD1 | CASSWGTGPGETQYF | TGTGCCAGCAGCTGGGGGACAGGGCCGGGGGAGACCCAGTACTTC
TRBJ1-2 | TRBV4-2 | . | . | CASSQALANYGYTF | TGTGCCAGCAGCCAAGCACTGGCTAACTATGGCTACACCTTC
TRBJ1-4 | TRBV11-2 | few | TRBD1 | CASREGQGNEKLFF | TGTGCCAGCAGGGAGGGACAGGGAAATGAAAAACTGTTTTTT
TRBJ2-2 | TRBV15 | . | TRBD1 | CATSRDRSTGAGELFF | TGTGCCACCAGCAGAGATAGGTCGACAGGGGCCGGGGAGCTGTTTTTT